The 9 T cell receptor beta chains listed next were all sequenced from one sample in a study of T cell repertoires in aging, cancer and after chemotherapy. TCR beta rearrangements were amplified from peripheral blood genomic DNA. TRB rearrangements spanning V, D and J were amplified using mixed TRB-A/B primers. Each CDR3 protein is one row after TCRdb ran MiXCR on the multiplex PCR reads. The data show thousands of distinct CDR3 sequences, with under 70% seen just once and approximately 27% held by the top ten. Input material: blood. These receptors were collected from a human donor with a solid tumor.

This clonotype was counted a few times. The rearrangement joins TRBV5-1 to TRBJ1-5, with D possibly matching TRBD1 (6 bases). The CDR3 consists of 14 residues. V lost 7 bases to trimming and J lost 3 bases, with 14 bases between them. Germline CDR1 SGHRS, CDR2 YFSETQ. Here the CDR3 reads CASPKRQVNQPQHF. CDR3 nucleotide sequence: TGCGCCAGCCCGAAACGACAGGTCAATCAGCCCCAGCATTTT.

This chain joins TRBV7-9 and TRBJ2-4, with TRBD2 matching 14 bases. The V gene's germline CDR1 is SEHNR and CDR2 FQNEAQ (reference sequence). This CDR3 contains 17 residues. V was pared by 6 bases and J by 0 bases, with 4 bases of the junction left unmatched. DNA for the CDR3: TGTGCCAGCAGTCATGGACTAGCGGGAGGAGCCAAAAACATTCAGTACTTC. Translation gives CASSHGLAGGAKNIQYF. Supplemented by reference TRBV7-9 and TRBJ2-4, the full variable domain reads DTGVSQNPRHKITKRGQNVTFRCDPISEHNRLYWYRQTLGQGPEFLTYFQNEAQLEKSRLLSDRFSAERPKGSFSTLEIQRTEQGDSAMYLCASSHGLAGGAKNIQYFGAGTRLSVL.

The genes are TRBV7-9 and TRBJ2-7; 8 positions match TRBD1. Germline V gene sequence: CDR1 SEHNR, CDR2 FQNEAQ (reference sequence). The CDR3 has 12 amino acids. V dropped 5 bases and J dropped 9; count of bases not matched to a gene: 6. This CDR3 is CASSPGQGGQYF. For the CDR3, the DNA is TGTGCCAGCAGCCCAGGACAGGGTGGGCAGTACTTC.

The V and J genes are TRBV15 and TRBJ2-7, with D perhaps matching TRBD1 (5 bases). The CDR3 is 14 residues long. Trimming left V 0 bases short and J 1 base short, with 7 bases between. Germline CDR1 reads LNHNV; CDR2 reads YYDKDF (reference sequence). CDR3 coding DNA: TGTGCCACCAGCAGAGACAGGGTTTCCTACGAGCAGTACTTC. Residues: CATSRDRVSYEQYF.

This sequence joins TRBV6-2 or TRBV6-3 and TRBJ1-2; possibly TRBD1 for D (5 bases). Germline V gives CDR1 MNHEY, CDR2 SVGEGT. Trimming removed 2 bases from V and 8 bases from J, with 15 bases in between. This CDR3 has 14 residues. This CDR3 reads CASSYRGVEGGYTF. The CDR3 DNA follows: TGTGCCAGCAGTTACCGAGGGGTTGAGGGCGGCTACACCTTC.

CDR3 nucleotides: TGTGCCAGCAGACTCCAGGGGTCGGCCTACGAGCAGTACTTC. Translation: CASRLQGSAYEQYF. The J gene is TRBJ2-7, the V gene TRBV12-3 or TRBV12-4; TRBD1 might be the D (6 bases). The length of the CDR3 is 14 residues. Trimming took 6 bases from V and 2 from J, leaving 14 bases between them.

This clonotype has a handful of counts. The rearrangement links TRBV20-1 to TRBJ1-3; D is undetermined. V was pared by 6 bases and J by 2 bases, with 14 bases between. This CDR3 has 14 amino acids. The germline V gene encodes CDR1 DFQATT and CDR2 SNEGSKA (reference sequence). The CDR3 loop reads CSAPDRTAGNTIYF. The DNA for the CDR3 is TGCAGTGCCCCGGACCGGACTGCTGGAAACACCATATATTTT.

In its sample, this clonotype was seen a few times. The J gene is TRBJ2-2, the V gene TRBV19; D is tentatively TRBD1 or TRBD2 (6 bases each). Germline CDR1 reads LNHDA; CDR2 reads SQIVND (reference sequence). V was clipped by 4 bases and J by 0 bases, with 12 bases between them. The CDR3 is 16 residues long. For the CDR3, the DNA is TGTGCCAGTAGTAGGGGGGCCGGGACGAACACCGGGGAGCTGTTTTTT. It translates to CASSRGAGTNTGELFF.

V and J are TRBV12-3 or TRBV12-4 and TRBJ1-2; TRBD1 might be the D (6 bases). The ends were cut back, 4 bases at V and 3 bases at J, with 9 bases in the middle. This CDR3 has 13 residues. CDR3 amino acids: CASSSGVHYGYTF. The CDR3 DNA reads as TGTGCCAGCAGTTCAGGGGTTCACTATGGCTACACCTTC.